The sequence of this T cell receptor (beta chain) was determined in a study of blood T cell repertoires in COVID-19. V was clipped by 6 bases and J by 0 bases, with 16 bases between them. The CDR3 is made up of 15 amino acids. CDR1 and CDR2 from the germline V gene are SGHRS and YFSETQ. Assay used: immunoSEQ multiplex PCR; TCRdb lists only in-frame clones, some missing. The table includes about 330,000 clones, 70% to 90% detected once. The sequenced sample consisted of PBMCs or T cells enriched from blood (not recorded which). This receptor was obtained from a woman in her twenties or thirties who had recovered from COVID-19. The rearrangement uses TRBV5-1 and TRBJ2-7; D not resolved. For the CDR3, the DNA is TGCGCCAGCACTCCCCTTCAGGCCAGCTCCTACGAGCAGTACTTC. Its translation is CASTPLQASSYEQYF.